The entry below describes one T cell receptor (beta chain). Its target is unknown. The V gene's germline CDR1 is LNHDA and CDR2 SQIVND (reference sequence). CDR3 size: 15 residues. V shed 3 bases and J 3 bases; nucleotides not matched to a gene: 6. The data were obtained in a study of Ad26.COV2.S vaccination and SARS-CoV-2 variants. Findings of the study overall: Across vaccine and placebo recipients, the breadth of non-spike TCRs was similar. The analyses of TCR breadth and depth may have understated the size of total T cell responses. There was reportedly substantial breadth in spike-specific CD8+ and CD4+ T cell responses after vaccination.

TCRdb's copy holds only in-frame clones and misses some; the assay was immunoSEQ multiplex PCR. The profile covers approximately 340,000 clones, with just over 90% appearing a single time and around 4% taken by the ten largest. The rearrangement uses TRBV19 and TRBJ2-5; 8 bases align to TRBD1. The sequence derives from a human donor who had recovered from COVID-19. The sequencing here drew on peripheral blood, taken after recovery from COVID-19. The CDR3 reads CASSIGQGTKETQYF. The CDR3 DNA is TGTGCCAGTAGTATTGGACAGGGCACTAAAGAGACCCAGTACTTC.